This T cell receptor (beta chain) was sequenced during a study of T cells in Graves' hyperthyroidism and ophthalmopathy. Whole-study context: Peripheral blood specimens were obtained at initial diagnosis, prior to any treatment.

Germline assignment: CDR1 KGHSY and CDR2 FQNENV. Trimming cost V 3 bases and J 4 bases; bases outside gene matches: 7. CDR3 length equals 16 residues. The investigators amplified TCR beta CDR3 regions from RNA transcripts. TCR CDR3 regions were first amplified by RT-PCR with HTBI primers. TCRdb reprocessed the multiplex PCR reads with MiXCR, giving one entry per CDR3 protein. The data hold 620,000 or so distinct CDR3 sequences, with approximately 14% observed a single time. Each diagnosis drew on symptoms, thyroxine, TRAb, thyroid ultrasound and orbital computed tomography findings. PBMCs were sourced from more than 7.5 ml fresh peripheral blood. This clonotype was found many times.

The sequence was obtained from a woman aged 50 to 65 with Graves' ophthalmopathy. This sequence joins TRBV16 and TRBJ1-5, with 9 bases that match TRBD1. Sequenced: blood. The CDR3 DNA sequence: TGTGCCAGCAGCCAGTTCGGGACAGGGCCGAATCAGCCCCAGCATTTT. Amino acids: CASSQFGTGPNQPQHF.